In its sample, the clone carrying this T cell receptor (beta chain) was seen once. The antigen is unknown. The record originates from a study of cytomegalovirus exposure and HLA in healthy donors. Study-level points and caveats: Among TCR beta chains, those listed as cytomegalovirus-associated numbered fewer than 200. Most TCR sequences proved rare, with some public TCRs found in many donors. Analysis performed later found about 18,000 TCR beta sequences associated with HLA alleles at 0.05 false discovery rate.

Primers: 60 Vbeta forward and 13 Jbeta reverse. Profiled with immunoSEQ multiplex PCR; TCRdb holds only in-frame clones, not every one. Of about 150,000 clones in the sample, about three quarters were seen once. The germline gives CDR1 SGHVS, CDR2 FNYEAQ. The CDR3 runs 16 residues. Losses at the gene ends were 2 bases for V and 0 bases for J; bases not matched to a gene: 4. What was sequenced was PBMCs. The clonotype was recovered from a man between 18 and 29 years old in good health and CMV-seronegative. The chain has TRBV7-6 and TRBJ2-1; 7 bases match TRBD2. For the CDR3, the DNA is TGTGCCAGCAGCTTACGCGGGAGTAACTCCTACAATGAGCAGTTCTTC. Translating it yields CASSLRGSNSYNEQFF.